The entry that follows covers one TCR beta chain sequence. This clone was seen a handful of times. The target of this receptor is not known. No much larger clonotype is one base removed from it; base qualities were not supplied. Related bone marrow donors provided peripheral blood samples on the day of marrow donation. Peripheral blood and bone marrow mononuclear cells were isolated by Ficoll-Hypaque density centrifugation and cryopreserved. Genomic DNA was the input for TRB sequencing, which was run either with the immunoSEQ assay at survey resolution or with the hsTCRB kit. Per the original workflow: The immunoSEQ software handled initial read processing, and the LymphoSeq R package was used for repertoire analyses. Clonality was calculated as 1 minus normalized Shannon entropy, and the Gini coefficient was also calculated for each TRB dataset. Phenotypes of unsorted samples were inferred by mapping TRB sequences from sorted subsets of the recipient or donor onto unsorted samples of the same recipient. TCRdb provides this immuneACCESS table in a form limited to in-frame rearrangements. Some clones are lacking; in checked studies, under half of them reflect an unresolved V gene, and why the rest are absent is not known. That table furnishes V, J and clone size, whereas the DNA furnished D and trimming. The sample features 20,000 to 25,000 clones, and none is a singleton. The ten most abundant clones make up roughly 7.2% of the sample.

The record originates from a study of T cells after posttransplantation cyclophosphamide (dated by TCRdb to about 2016). Turning to the overall study: T cell repertoire reconstitution was tracked by TRB sequencing after myeloablative bone marrow transplantation in which posttransplantation cyclophosphamide was used as GVHD prophylaxis. Samples from about 37 PTCy-treated patients and approximately 16 related bone marrow donors of those patients were subjected to antigen receptor sequencing. Blood from all 35 or so PTCy patients who had 1-year posttransplant specimens underwent TRB sequencing. Up to 3 additional blood samples from 2 to 5.2 years after transplant were also TRB-sequenced in 3 patients, as was pretransplant blood from a handful of patients. Because TRA and TRB clonality correlated tightly in 8 to 10 samples, the subsequent TCR analyses were limited to TRB only. Public TRB sequences were compared against a database of over 3,000 sequences linked to responses to pathogens, tumor antigens, self-antigens and alloantigens. Broader findings and caveats from the paper: Across 35 to 55 patients, TRB clonality was highly associated with recipient CMV seropositivity and CMV reactivation, and diversity in PTCy patients was similar to diversity in CNI/methotrexate controls. At 1-2 months, donor-recipient similarity was low but rose over the first year, and the later blood repertoires were often dominated by donor CD8+ memory clones. The TRB repertoires of T cells infiltrating skin or GI tract showed only limited overlap with the TRB repertoires of T cells in blood.

The sequenced material came from PBMCs. The clonotype comes from a woman aged 60-70 years in good health, CMV-negative, and a related stem cell transplant donor.

The bases read TGTGCCAGCAGCTTAGGGGCAGCCTATAATTCACCCCTCCACTTT. Its protein reads: CASSLGAAYNSPLHF. In this chain, TRBV13 is recombined with TRBJ1-6; no D gene can be assigned with confidence. The germline V gene (reference sequence) specifies PRHDT as CDR1 and FYEKMQ as CDR2. V and J are truncated by 0 bases and 2 bases respectively, leaving an intervening sequence of 5 bases. From its cysteine to its phenylalanine, the CDR3 spans 15 amino acids. The only DNA kept is the CDR3, 45 bases in frame from the first base.